This T cell receptor (beta chain) was identified during a study of T cell changes during pregnancy in multiple sclerosis. Only in-frame clones appear in the TCRdb table, and some are missing; sequencing was by immunoSEQ multiplex PCR. Of about 100,000 clones in the sample, roughly 93% were seen once. Germline lookup yields CDR1 SGHDN and CDR2 FVKESK. V lost 4 bases to trimming and J lost 3 bases, with 15 bases between them. This CDR3 comprises 15 residues. This chain uses TRBV14 with TRBJ2-5, with TRBD1 as a possible D gene (5 bases). The starting material was peripheral blood, obtained before pregnancy. The TCR was taken from a female donor with multiple sclerosis, enrolled in a pregnancy study. The CDR3: CASSRPSPGKETQYF. The CDR3 nucleotides read TGTGCCAGCAGCCGTCCATCTCCAGGGAAAGAGACCCAGTACTTC.